This passage covers 30 T cell receptor beta chains from one sample sequenced in a study of T cell responses to AZD1222 COVID-19 vaccine (dated by TCRdb to the early 2020s). The library was prepared using the immunoSEQ multiplex PCR assay. The source is immuneACCESS, and TCRdb retained only in-frame sequences with V and J called. Part of the clones is not carried over; for the studies checked, unresolved V genes explain less than half of this, and the remainder is unexplained. The sample table contains 150,000 or so clones; only one count was recorded for 75% to 90% of them. The top ten clones comprise approximately 7.2% of the sample. This sample's time point label indicates: sample from adult after SARS-CoV-2 infection, after symptom onset. This sample comprised peripheral blood, obtained after recovery from COVID-19. The receptor set was obtained from an adult who had recovered from COVID-19.

The count of this clone is one. V and J are TRBV7-9 and TRBJ1-5; D is perhaps TRBD1 (5 bases). Trimming pared 3 bases from V and 4 bases from J, leaving 7 bases between. Germline loops: CDR1 SEHNR, CDR2 FQNEAQ (reference sequence). This CDR3 spans 13 amino acids. The CDR3 region is CASSFGGNQPQHF. The DNA of the CDR3 is TGTGCCAGCAGCTTCGGGGGTAATCAGCCCCAGCATTTT. Combining the CDR3 with reference TRBV7-9 and TRBJ1-5 gives the whole variable domain DTGVSQNPRHKITKRGQNVTFRCDPISEHNRLYWYRQTLGQGPEFLTYFQNEAQLEKSRLLSDRFSAERPKGSFSTLEIQRTEQGDSAMYLCASSFGGNQPQHFGDGTRLSIL.

This clone appeared once. V gene TRBV5-6 combines with J gene TRBJ2-3; 7 bases fit TRBD2. The CDR3 is made up of 13 amino acids. Germline CDR1 SGHDT, CDR2 YYEEEE. V lost 6 bases and J lost 8; bases outside the gene matches: 9. This CDR3 is CASNRAGDVTQYF. For the CDR3, the DNA is TGTGCCAGCAACCGGGCGGGGGACGTTACGCAGTATTTT.

DNA for the CDR3: TGTGCCAGCAGCCGGTTAGCCGGAACAGATTCCTACGAGCAGTACTTC. Translated, it gives CASSRLAGTDSYEQYF. This chain links TRBV11-2 with TRBJ2-7; D is unclear. Germline CDR1 and CDR2: SGHAT and FQNNGV. This CDR3 region has 16 residues. Trimming left V 5 bases short and J 1 base short, with 18 bases between.

The genes are TRBV6-1 and TRBJ1-2; D gene unclear. Per germline, CDR1 MNHNS and CDR2 SASEGT. V was clipped by 3 bases and J by 3 bases, with 11 bases between them. The CDR3 has 14 residues. The CDR3 protein is CASSDAVRDYGYTF. The CDR3 DNA follows: TGTGCCAGCAGTGACGCCGTTAGGGACTATGGCTACACCTTC.

The rearrangement joins TRBV2 to TRBJ1-1; D is unresolved. The CDR3 extends over 14 amino acids. Germline V lookup: CDR1 SNHLY, CDR2 FYNNEI. V lost 6 bases and J lost 3, with 14 bases in between. CDR3 DNA: TGTGCCAGCAGAGAACGGGGTGGGGACACTGAAGCTTTCTTT. The encoded protein is CASRERGGDTEAFF.

This clone was seen just once. The chain links TRBV12-3 or TRBV12-4 to TRBJ1-2, with 7 bases aligning to TRBD1. V lost 1 base to trimming and J lost 8 bases; unmatched junction nucleotides: 4. This CDR3 is 13 amino acids long. The CDR3 region has the DNA TGTGCCAGCAGTTTAGAAGGGGGCTGGGGCTACACCTTC. Protein product: CASSLEGGWGYTF.

V and J are TRBV18 and TRBJ1-5; D call uncertain. The germline CDR1 and CDR2 sequences are KGHSH and LQKENI. This CDR3 is built from 16 residues. V lost 3 bases, J lost 4 bases, and 16 bases lay in between. In DNA, the CDR3 is TGTGCCAGCTCACCCCGAGCCGGCGTCTTGAATCAGCCCCAGCATTTT. This encodes CASSPRAGVLNQPQHF.

To note about this clone: The junction and the germline gene differ at one end; a read error may be behind it. This chain connects TRBV7-7 to TRBJ2-5; D might be TRBD1 or TRBD2, each matching 5 bases. This CDR3 has 14 residues. Looked up from germline, CDR1 is SSHAT and CDR2 is FNYEAQ (reference sequence). CDR3 bases: TGTGCTAGCAGCCCGGGGACCTATCAAGAGACCCAGTACTTC. Its translation: CASSPGTYQETQYF. Supplemented by reference TRBV7-7 and TRBJ2-5, the full variable domain reads GAGVSQSPRYKVTKRGQDVTLRCDPISSHATLYWYQQALGQGPEFLTYFNYEAQPDKSGLPSDRFSAERPEGSISTLTIQRTEQRDSAMYRCASSPGTYQETQYFGPGTRLLVL.

The chain employs TRBV7-9 and TRBJ1-2; D gene unclear. The V gene's germline CDR1 is SEHNR and CDR2 FQNEAQ (reference sequence). Trimming stripped 0 bases from V and 6 bases from J, with 8 bases between. The CDR3 spans 13 residues. CDR3 in DNA: TGTGCCAGCAGCTTAGCGCGTAGTAATGGCTACACCTTC. This sequence encodes CASSLARSNGYTF. Combining the CDR3 with reference TRBV7-9 and TRBJ1-2 gives the whole variable domain DTGVSQNPRHKITKRGQNVTFRCDPISEHNRLYWYRQTLGQGPEFLTYFQNEAQLEKSRLLSDRFSAERPKGSFSTLEIQRTEQGDSAMYLCASSLARSNGYTFGSGTRLTVV.

The V call is TRBV6-2 or TRBV6-3, the J call TRBJ1-4, with 8 bases lining up with TRBD1. The CDR3 covers 18 residues. The J segment lost 7 bases and the V segment lost 5 bases, leaving 18 bases of the junction unmatched. Per the germline V gene, CDR1 is MNHEY and CDR2 is SVGEGT. The DNA for the CDR3 is TGTGCCAGCAGTCCCCCACTGACCCCAGGGGGCGAAAGTGAAAAACTGTTTTTT. As protein: CASSPPLTPGGESEKLFF.

The rearrangement links TRBV9 to TRBJ1-6, with D maybe TRBD1 (6 bases). The CDR3 length is 15 residues. Germline CDR1 is SGDLS and CDR2 is YYNGEE. The germline V and J ends were trimmed by 0 bases and 9 bases, with 13 bases remaining between them. CDR3 nucleotide sequence: TGTGCCAGCAGCGTAGCGGGGGCAGGGAGTTCACCCCTCCACTTT. It yields the protein CASSVAGAGSSPLHF.

The chain recombines TRBV4-1 with TRBJ2-3; 7 bases line up with TRBD2. The CDR3 loop spans 15 amino acids. Germline CDR1 MGHRA, CDR2 YSYEKL. V was clipped by 4 bases and J by 2 bases; unmatched bases: 6. CDR3 amino acids: CASSLTLAATDTQYF. As DNA, the CDR3 is TGCGCCAGCAGCCTCACCCTAGCGGCCACAGATACGCAGTATTTT.

The rearrangement uses TRBV18 and TRBJ2-5; no firm D call. The germline CDR1 and CDR2 sequences are KGHSH and LQKENI. The V and J ends lost 8 bases and 2 bases respectively, with 15 bases between them. The CDR3 consists of 14 residues. CDR3 sequence: CASHQSYGQETQYF. As DNA, the CDR3 is TGTGCCAGCCATCAGTCGTACGGGCAAGAGACCCAGTACTTC.

V and J are TRBV5-6 and TRBJ1-4, with no clear D. The CDR3 has 15 residues. V lost 2 bases and J 7 bases, leaving 15 bases between the germline ends. Germline loops: CDR1 SGHDT, CDR2 YYEEEE. CDR3 nucleotides: TGTGCCAGCAGCTTTGGTAGTGGTCCGGGTGAAAAACTGTTTTTT. It specifies CASSFGSGPGEKLFF.

CDR3: CASSTLAGLSGANVLTF. Written as DNA, the CDR3 is TGTGCCAGTAGTACCCTAGCGGGTCTCTCTGGGGCCAACGTCCTGACTTTC. V gene TRBV19 combines with J gene TRBJ2-6, with 8 nucleotides matching TRBD2. Germline V gene lookup returns CDR1 LNHDA and CDR2 SQIVND (reference sequence). The CDR3 is 17 amino acids. With V trimmed by 4 bases and J by 0 bases, 5 bases remained unmatched.

In DNA form, the CDR3 reads TGTGCCAGCAGCATCCGACTAGCGTGGGAGCAGTACTTC. Translation: CASSIRLAWEQYF. The chain links TRBV7-9 to TRBJ2-7; 8 bases match TRBD2. This CDR3 is 13 amino acids long. The V gene end was trimmed by 5 bases and the J gene end by 7 bases; junction bases not matched to a gene: 7. Germline values: CDR1 SEHNR, CDR2 FQNEAQ (reference sequence).

The chain carries TRBV5-4 and TRBJ2-1; possibly TRBD2 for D (6 bases). CDR3 size: 12 residues. Germline values: CDR1 SGHNT, CDR2 YYREEE (reference sequence). V lost 0 bases and J lost 9, with 7 bases in between. In DNA, the CDR3 is TGTGCCAGCAGCTTGGCCGGGGGTGAGCAGTTCTTC. This encodes CASSLAGGEQFF. The entire variable domain, with the rest obtained from reference TRBV5-4 and TRBJ2-1, is as follows: ETGVTQSPTHLIKTRGQQVTLRCSSQSGHNTVSWYQQALGQGPQFIFQYYREEENGRGNFPPRFSGLQFPNYSSELNVNALELDDSALYLCASSLAGGEQFFGPGTRLTVL.

V is TRBV2 and J is TRBJ1-4; the match to TRBD1 covers 8 bases. This CDR3 spans 13 amino acids. Trimming took 8 bases from V and 8 from J; bases not matched to a gene: 7. Looked up from germline, CDR1 is SNHLY and CDR2 is FYNNEI. DNA for the CDR3: TGTGCCAGCCGCCCAGGGGGCGAAGAAAAACTGTTTTTT. This encodes CASRPGGEEKLFF.

There are a few counts of this clone. V and J are TRBV7-6 and TRBJ2-3, with 9 nucleotides matching TRBD2. This CDR3 region has 16 residues. V shed 8 bases, J shed 0 bases, and the junction held 9 bases outside the gene matches. Germline CDR1 is SGHVS and CDR2 is FNYEAQ. CDR3 residues: CASQSGGLTSTDTQYF. Written as DNA, the CDR3 is TGTGCCAGCCAAAGCGGGGGGCTTACTAGCACAGATACGCAGTATTTT. Full variable domain (missing parts from reference TRBV7-6 and TRBJ2-3): GAGVSQSPRYKVTKRGQDVALRCDPISGHVSLYWYRQALGQGPEFLTYFNYEAQQDKSGLPNDRFSAERPEGSISTLTIQRTEQRDSAMYRCASQSGGLTSTDTQYFGPGTRLTVL.

The chain combines TRBV7-8 with TRBJ2-3; D remains unclear. The length of the CDR3 is 12 residues. Trimming removed 1 base from V and 5 bases from J, with 4 bases in between. Germline CDR1 reads SGHVS; CDR2 reads FQNEAQ. CDR3 nucleotides: TGTGCCAGCAGCTTAGGACTAGATACGCAGTATTTT. Protein sequence: CASSLGLDTQYF.

The rearrangement uses TRBV7-3 and TRBJ2-5; tentatively, D is TRBD2 (5 bases). The CDR3 is 15 amino acids. Per the germline V gene, CDR1 is SGHTA and CDR2 is FQGTGA. V lost 2 bases, J lost 4 bases, and 14 bases lay in between. CDR3 nucleotides: TGTGCCAGCAGCTTAGGTCCTAGCCGGTCAGAGACCCAGTACTTC. Translation: CASSLGPSRSETQYF.

The chain uses TRBV4-3 and TRBJ2-1; a weak D match, TRBD1 (6 bases). CDR3 length: 15 amino acids. From germline, CDR1 is LGHNA and CDR2 YSLEER. V lost 1 base and J lost 4, with 11 bases in between. CDR3 loop: CASSQGTEAYNEQFF. DNA for the CDR3: TGCGCCAGCAGCCAAGGGACAGAAGCTTACAATGAGCAGTTCTTC.

The V gene is TRBV4-1, the J gene TRBJ1-1, with unresolved D. V was shortened by 1 base and J by 11 bases, with 11 bases between the two germline ends. From germline, CDR1 is MGHRA and CDR2 YSYEKL. The CDR3 length is 12 residues. This CDR3 reads CASSQGDLRAFF. DNA for the CDR3: TGCGCCAGCAGCCAAGGCGACCTCAGGGCTTTCTTT.

The J gene is TRBJ2-1, the V gene TRBV6-1; D is uncertain. Looked up from germline, CDR1 is MNHNS and CDR2 is SASEGT. The germline V and J ends were trimmed by 2 bases and 5 bases, with 10 bases remaining between them. The CDR3 has 14 residues. CDR3 in DNA: TGTGCCAGCAGTGAAATGGGGATGAACAATGAGCAGTTCTTC. Residues: CASSEMGMNNEQFF.

This clone occurred once. This chain connects TRBV5-4 to TRBJ2-7; D unresolved. The CDR3 has 12 residues. V lost 6 bases and J 5 bases, leaving 12 bases between the germline ends. Per germline, CDR1 SGHNT and CDR2 YYREEE (reference sequence). CDR3 bases: TGTGCCAGCACCATAGATTCTAACGAGCAGTACTTC. Translation gives CASTIDSNEQYF.

The chain recombines TRBV6-1 with TRBJ2-3; unclear D gene. Germline V gives CDR1 MNHNS, CDR2 SASEGT. The CDR3 sequence is 15 residues long. V shed 3 bases and J shed 0 bases, with 10 bases lying between them. This CDR3 reads CASSEQTTSTDTQYF. CDR3 bases: TGTGCCAGCAGTGAGCAGACGACTAGCACAGATACGCAGTATTTT.

V usage is TRBV7-3 and J usage is TRBJ1-1; D perhaps matches TRBD1 (6 bases). CDR1 and CDR2 (germline): SGHTA, FQGTGA. Trimming took 5 bases from V and 4 from J, leaving 14 bases between them. This CDR3 has 14 residues. CDR3 in amino acids: CASSPTGPGTEAFF. In nucleotides, the CDR3 is TGTGCCAGCAGCCCAACAGGGCCGGGCACTGAAGCTTTCTTT.

CDR3 in amino acids: CASAGGTDTQYF. The CDR3 DNA reads TGTGCCAGCGCGGGGGGGACAGATACGCAGTATTTT. This chain joins TRBV12-3 or TRBV12-4 and TRBJ2-3; TRBD2 agrees at 9 bases. The CDR3 loop spans 12 amino acids. V was pared by 8 bases and J by 3 bases, with 0 bases of the junction left unmatched.

The rearrangement links TRBV28 to TRBJ1-5; no definite D call. Per germline, CDR1 MDHEN and CDR2 SYDVKM. This CDR3 region has 14 residues. V lost 2 bases and J lost 5, with 10 bases in between. CDR3 sequence: CASSLNIGDQPQHF. The CDR3 bases are TGTGCCAGCAGTTTAAATATCGGGGATCAGCCCCAGCATTTT.

The rearrangement joins TRBV12-3 or TRBV12-4 to TRBJ1-1, with no clear D. The V end was cut by 4 bases, the J end by 12 bases, with 15 bases between. The length of the CDR3 is 12 residues. CDR3 bases: TGTGCCAGCAGTTCTGACGGACGTTGGCCTTTCTTT. This codes for CASSSDGRWPFF.